Described below is a single T cell receptor beta chain sequence and its context. These data are taken from a study of blood T cell repertoires in COVID-19. Study-level background: Acute and convalescent COVID-19 samples came from the United States, Italy and Spain. PBMCs, B-cell-depleted T cells, or T cells were the source of the cDNA or gDNA that made up the material.

This CDR3 has 16 residues. Germline V gene lookup returns CDR1 LGHNA and CDR2 YNFKEQ. V was trimmed by 1 base and J by 4 bases, leaving 11 bases between them. This table comes from immunoSEQ multiplex PCR, and its TCRdb copy is limited to in-frame clones, with some not included. The table records hundreds of thousands of clones, about 88% of them present only once. The sample taken for sequencing was peripheral blood. The TCR comes from a man in his sixties with acute or convalescent COVID-19. The chain is built from TRBV4-2 and TRBJ2-6; unclear D gene. The CDR3 nucleotides read TGTGCCAGCAGCCAAGCTCCGCCTGGCGGGGCCAACGTCCTGACTTTC. This translates into CASSQAPPGGANVLTF.